The rows below give T cell receptor beta chains drawn from one sample of a study of memory CD4+ T cells and cytomegalovirus serostatus. The table came from immunoSEQ multiplex PCR; TCRdb's copy has only in-frame clones and leaves some out. This sample has about 67,000 clones, with 76% found just once. The sequenced sample consisted of memory CD4+ T cells from blood. These receptor sequences come from an adult in good health and CMV-seropositive. Each CDR3 is given with its conserved first and last residue. A D gene is named only where the DNA matches it firmly. Clone size, where shown, is once, few, many, or a class for clones that have expanded.

size: -; V: TRBV7-9; J: TRBJ2-7; D: TRBD2; CDR3: CASSWTSVPYEQYF; DNA: TGTGCCAGCAGCTGGACTAGCGTGCCATACGAGCAGTACTTC
size: once; V: TRBV4-3; J: TRBJ2-5; D: -; CDR3: CASSQDGQGRETQYF; DNA: TGCGCCAGCAGCCAAGATGGGCAGGGGCGAGAGACCCAGTACTTC
size: -; V: TRBV5-6; J: TRBJ2-3; D: TRBD2; CDR3: CASSLQLAGDTQYF; DNA: TGTGCCAGCAGCTTGCAACTAGCGGGAGATACGCAGTATTTT
size: -; V: TRBV4-1; J: TRBJ1-2; D: -; CDR3: CASSPYGTATDGYTF; DNA: TGCGCCAGCAGCCCTTACGGGACGGCGACGGATGGCTACACCTTC
size: -; V: TRBV7-6; J: TRBJ1-1; D: -; CDR3: CASSLDLQGEAFF; DNA: TGTGCCAGCAGCCTTGACCTCCAGGGTGAAGCTTTCTTT
size: few; V: TRBV19; J: TRBJ1-1; D: TRBD1; CDR3: CASSSDRVNTEAFF; DNA: TGTGCCAGTAGTTCGGACAGGGTGAACACTGAAGCTTTCTTT
size: -; V: TRBV28; J: TRBJ1-5; D: -; CDR3: CASSSPASNQPQHF; DNA: TGTGCCAGCAGCTCCCCAGCCTCCAATCAGCCCCAGCATTTT
size: -; V: TRBV28; J: TRBJ1-1; D: -; CDR3: CASSLSYMNTEAFF; DNA: TGTGCCAGCAGTTTGTCTTACATGAACACTGAAGCTTTCTTT
size: once; V: TRBV15; J: TRBJ2-1; D: TRBD2; CDR3: CATSNLASGVYNEQFF; DNA: TGTGCCACCAGCAACCTCGCTAGCGGGGTATACAATGAGCAGTTCTTC
size: -; V: TRBV19; J: TRBJ1-5; D: TRBD1; CDR3: CASSTPQGGGQPQHF; DNA: TGTGCCAGTAGTACACCTCAGGGGGGAGGTCAGCCCCAGCATTTT
size: -; V: TRBV6-1; J: TRBJ2-1; D: TRBD1; CDR3: CASRGSTGSNEQFF; DNA: TGTGCCAGCAGGGGCTCGACAGGGAGCAATGAGCAGTTCTTC
size: few; V: TRBV10-3; J: TRBJ2-4; D: -; CDR3: CAISESRGGNIQYF; DNA: TGTGCCATCAGTGAGTCTAGGGGTGGGAACATTCAGTACTTC
size: -; V: TRBV30; J: TRBJ1-4; D: -; CDR3: CAWAGQTNEKLFF; DNA: TGTGCCTGGGCGGGGCAAACTAATGAAAAACTGTTTTTT
size: -; V: TRBV7-2; J: TRBJ2-7; D: -; CDR3: CASSSKLQDYEQYF; DNA: TGTGCCAGCAGCTCAAAACTGCAAGACTACGAGCAGTACTTC
size: few; V: TRBV29-1; J: TRBJ1-1; D: TRBD1; CDR3: CSVNPGQAGEAFF; DNA: TGCAGCGTCAACCCAGGACAGGCTGGTGAAGCTTTCTTT
size: -; V: TRBV6-1; J: TRBJ1-1; D: -; CDR3: CASKDPNTEAFF; DNA: TGTGCCAGCAAAGACCCGAACACTGAAGCTTTCTTT
size: -; V: TRBV10-1; J: TRBJ2-7; D: -; CDR3: CASGQGGQDEQYF; DNA: TGCGCCAGCGGGCAAGGGGGTCAGGACGAGCAGTACTTC
size: few; V: TRBV27; J: TRBJ2-4; D: -; CDR3: CARLLTSPNIQYF; DNA: TGTGCCCGACTCCTCACATCTCCGAACATTCAGTACTTC
size: -; V: TRBV4-2; J: TRBJ1-6; D: TRBD1; CDR3: CASSFLAGGNSPLHF; DNA: TGTGCCAGCAGCTTCTTGGCAGGGGGGAATTCACCCCTCCACTTT
size: -; V: TRBV14; J: TRBJ2-1; D: TRBD2; CDR3: CASSQFLTSGVPRGQQFF; DNA: TGTGCCAGCAGCCAATTTTTAACTAGCGGGGTTCCCCGGGGCCAGCAGTTCTTC
size: -; V: TRBV7-2; J: TRBJ2-5; D: TRBD1; CDR3: CASSEQGWYQETQYF; DNA: TGTGCCAGCAGCGAACAGGGGTGGTACCAAGAGACCCAGTACTTC
size: few; V: TRBV30; J: TRBJ1-1; D: -; CDR3: CAWSVRFLEAFF; DNA: TGTGCCTGGAGTGTACGCTTTCTTGAAGCTTTCTTT
size: -; V: TRBV10-1; J: TRBJ1-1; D: -; CDR3: CASSGGGNTEAFF; DNA: TGCGCCAGCAGTGGAGGGGGGAACACTGAAGCTTTCTTT
size: -; V: TRBV28; J: TRBJ2-3; D: -; CDR3: CASSFRGKGTDTQYF; DNA: TGTGCCAGCAGTTTTAGAGGGAAGGGCACAGATACGCAGTATTTT
size: once; V: TRBV5-6; J: TRBJ2-7; D: TRBD2; CDR3: CASSASGTSPEQYF; DNA: TGTGCCAGCAGCGCCTCCGGGACTAGCCCCGAGCAGTACTTC
size: once; V: TRBV10-3; J: TRBJ1-5; D: -; CDR3: CAISTGQHNQPQHF; DNA: TGTGCCATCAGCACCGGACAGCATAATCAGCCCCAGCATTTT
size: -; V: TRBV5-4; J: TRBJ2-5; D: -; CDR3: CASSLGGSTPETQYF; DNA: TGTGCCAGCAGCTTGGGGGGGTCGACTCCAGAGACCCAGTACTTC
size: -; V: TRBV4-2; J: TRBJ2-5; D: -; CDR3: CASSQDHRRGGGETQYF; DNA: TGTGCCAGCAGCCAAGATCATAGGAGGGGGGGCGGTGAGACCCAGTACTTC
size: -; V: TRBV28; J: TRBJ1-6; D: -; CDR3: CASNEEDSPLHF; DNA: TGTGCCAGCAACGAAGAGGATTCACCCCTCCACTTT
size: -; V: TRBV7-3; J: TRBJ2-7; D: TRBD2; CDR3: CASSPRAGESYEQYF; DNA: TGTGCCAGCAGCCCTCGAGCGGGAGAGTCCTACGAGCAGTACTTC
size: once; V: TRBV29-1; J: TRBJ1-2; D: -; CDR3: CSVEGASQGLNYGYTF; DNA: TGCAGCGTTGAAGGAGCATCGCAGGGGCTAAACTATGGCTACACCTTC
size: -; V: TRBV6-5; J: TRBJ2-1; D: -; CDR3: CASSDRDSRRKFF; DNA: TGTGCCAGCAGTGACAGGGACTCCCGTAGAAAGTTCTTC
size: -; V: TRBV28; J: TRBJ2-7; D: TRBD1; CDR3: CASSLMDRGGSEQYF; DNA: TGTGCCAGCAGTCTCATGGACAGGGGTGGTAGCGAGCAGTACTTC
size: -; V: TRBV19; J: TRBJ1-6; D: -; CDR3: CASSISLTGSDWGSPLHF; DNA: TGTGCCAGTAGTATCTCCCTCACAGGGTCCGACTGGGGTTCACCCCTCCACTTT
size: few; V: TRBV19; J: TRBJ1-1; D: TRBD1; CDR3: CASSSDRVGNTEAFF; DNA: TGTGCCAGTAGTTCGGACAGGGTGGGGAACACTGAAGCTTTCTTT
size: few; V: TRBV4-1; J: TRBJ2-7; D: -; CDR3: CASSRLSGTTYEQYF; DNA: TGCGCCAGCAGCCGCCTTTCCGGGACCACCTACGAGCAGTACTTC
size: few; V: TRBV27; J: TRBJ1-1; D: TRBD1; CDR3: CASSLGPGQTMNTEAFF; DNA: TGTGCCAGCAGTTTGGGACCGGGACAGACCATGAACACTGAAGCTTTCTTT
size: -; V: TRBV4-2; J: TRBJ2-3; D: TRBD2; CDR3: CASSQTMPGLAPDTQYF; DNA: TGTGCCAGCAGCCAAACAATGCCGGGACTAGCCCCAGATACGCAGTATTTT